Below, 20 T cell receptor beta chains from the same sample are listed, as sequenced in a study of blood T cell repertoires in COVID-19. Sequenced by immunoSEQ multiplex PCR; TCRdb stores in-frame clones only, minus some. Of around 41,000 clones in the sample, around 88% are singletons; the top ten hold under 55%. The sequencing input was peripheral blood. Receptors were obtained from a woman older than 75 with active or convalescent COVID-19.

CDR3 bases: TGTGCCAGCAGGCCGACAGTGACCGGGGAGCTGTTTTTT. Translation: CASRPTVTGELFF. V gene TRBV3-1 (or the pseudogene TRBV3-2) combines with J gene TRBJ2-2, with D perhaps matching TRBD1 (5 bases). This CDR3 spans 13 amino acids. Deletions cut 6 bases from V and 5 bases from J, with 10 bases between. Germline V gives CDR1 LGHDT, CDR2 YNNKEL (reference sequence).

This chain links TRBV5-6 with TRBJ1-5; 9 bases line up with TRBD1. The CDR3 extends over 15 amino acids. The V segment lost 6 bases and the J segment 6 bases; nucleotides outside the gene matches: 10. The germline gives CDR1 SGHDT, CDR2 YYEEEE. CDR3 sequence reads: CASTYGTGFSQPQHF. For the CDR3, the DNA is TGTGCCAGCACCTACGGGACAGGGTTTTCTCAGCCCCAGCATTTT.

This clone has more than one count but fewer than ten. This rearrangement joins TRBV7-3 to TRBJ2-1, with 9 bases matching TRBD2. V lost 4 bases and J lost 7; bases outside the gene matches: 11. In germline, CDR1 is SGHTA, CDR2 FQGTGA. The CDR3 runs 16 residues. The CDR3 region is CASSYTGTSLPNEQFF. The DNA for the CDR3 is TGTGCCAGCAGCTATACAGGGACTAGCTTACCAAATGAGCAGTTCTTC.

This clone was seen a handful of times. J is TRBJ2-7 and V is TRBV4-1; 7 nucleotides match TRBD2. The V and J ends lost 1 base and 2 bases, in that order; junction bases with no gene match: 5. The CDR3 sequence is 15 residues long. Germline V CDR1 and CDR2: MGHRA, YSYEKL. For the CDR3, the DNA is TGCGCCAGCAGCCAAGTCCACAGCGGGACCTACGAGCAGTACTTC. It specifies CASSQVHSGTYEQYF.

This chain joins TRBV7-8 and TRBJ1-2; 8 bases align to TRBD1. The germline V gene has CDR1 SGHVS and CDR2 FQNEAQ. Trimming at V came to 5 bases and at J to 6 bases, leaving 11 bases not matched to a gene. This CDR3 region has 15 residues. The CDR3 region has the DNA TGTGCCAGCAGCAACGCCTGGACAGGGTACGATGGCTACACCTTC. Residues: CASSNAWTGYDGYTF. The full variable domain, in which reference TRBV7-8 and TRBJ1-2 provide the parts outside the CDR3, is GAGVSQSPRYKVAKRGQDVALRCDPISGHVSLFWYQQALGQGPEFLTYFQNEAQLDKSGLPSDRFFAERPEGSVSTLKIQRTQQEDSAVYLCASSNAWTGYDGYTFGSGTRLTVV.

The chain carries TRBV28 and TRBJ1-1; 8 positions match TRBD1. The germline V gene encodes CDR1 MDHEN and CDR2 SYDVKM. The junction had 19 bases not matched to a gene; V was cut back by 7 bases and J by 0 bases. The CDR3 runs 19 residues. Here the CDR3 DNA reads TGTGCCAGCACCCGTGCAGGGGGCGCGGGAATTCGGATGAACACTGAAGCTTTCTTT. This encodes CASTRAGGAGIRMNTEAFF.

The chain employs TRBV7-8 and TRBJ1-5, with 7 bases matching TRBD1. In germline, CDR1 is SGHVS, CDR2 FQNEAQ. The V gene end was trimmed by 6 bases and the J gene end by 3 bases; junction bases not matched to a gene: 14. CDR3 length: 17 residues. The CDR3 here is CASSPSPGQSSNQPQHF. The CDR3 DNA follows: TGTGCCAGCAGTCCCTCTCCGGGACAGAGTTCCAATCAGCCCCAGCATTTT.

This rearrangement joins TRBV2 to TRBJ1-2; D uncertain. Per the germline V gene, CDR1 is SNHLY and CDR2 is FYNNEI. With 6 bases removed from V and 0 bases from J, the gap between germline ends came to 14 bases. This CDR3 has 15 residues. CDR3 nucleotide sequence: TGTGCCAGCAGCCTTGACGCGGGAGCTAACTATGGCTACACCTTC. It codes for CASSLDAGANYGYTF.

The CDR3 loop reads CASSSREFRTEAFF. Written as DNA, the CDR3 is TGTGCCAGCAGCAGCAGGGAATTCCGGACTGAAGCTTTCTTT. The rearrangement joins TRBV7-2 to TRBJ1-1; a possible D gene is TRBD1 (5 bases). CDR1 and CDR2 (germline): SGHTA, FQGNSA. CDR3 length: 14 amino acids. Trimming removed 5 bases at V and 5 bases at J, with 15 bases between.

The V and J genes are TRBV5-4 and TRBJ2-7, with 11 positions matching TRBD2. The J segment lost 5 bases and the V segment lost 4 bases, leaving 8 bases of the junction unmatched. This CDR3 has 15 residues. Germline-derived CDR1 and CDR2 are SGHNT and YYREEE (reference sequence). The CDR3 DNA reads TGTGCCAGCAGCCGTACCGGGACTAGCGGCGACGAGCAGTACTTC. It encodes CASSRTGTSGDEQYF.

V usage is TRBV6-6 and J usage is TRBJ2-1; 8 nucleotides line up with TRBD2. Per the germline V gene, CDR1 is MNHNY and CDR2 is SVGAGI (reference sequence). J lost 4 bases, V lost 5 bases, and 7 bases had no gene match. The CDR3 sequence is 15 residues long. CDR3 sequence (DNA): TGTGCCAGCAGTATATCGGGAGGGGGTTACAATGAGCAGTTCTTC. Encoded protein: CASSISGGGYNEQFF.

The chain links TRBV20-1 to TRBJ2-7, with TRBD1 as a possible D gene (5 bases). This CDR3 is built from 14 residues. Trimming removed 3 bases from V and 0 bases from J, with 12 bases in between. Germline loops: CDR1 DFQATT, CDR2 SNEGSKA (reference sequence). The CDR3 DNA reads TGCAGTGCTAGTAGACAGCCAAGCTCCTACGAGCAGTACTTC. It encodes CSASRQPSSYEQYF.

The chain joins TRBV4-2 to TRBJ2-1, with 16 positions matching TRBD2. The J segment lost 9 bases and the V segment lost 4 bases, leaving 9 bases of the junction unmatched. The germline gives CDR1 LGHNA, CDR2 YNFKEQ. There are 17 residues in the CDR3. CDR3 sequence: CASSRPGGLAGGSEQFF. The CDR3 nucleotides read TGTGCCAGCAGCCGTCCCGGGGGACTAGCGGGAGGGTCTGAGCAGTTCTTC.

Here the CDR3 DNA reads TGTGCCAGCCAATCCGGGGGCAGGGGGCTAAATGAGCAGTTCTTC. Protein product: CASQSGGRGLNEQFF. V and J are TRBV6-5 and TRBJ2-1, with 8 bases aligning to TRBD1. Germline V lookup: CDR1 MNHEY, CDR2 SVGAGI. J was trimmed by 7 bases and V by 8 bases; bases with no gene match: 13. This CDR3 has 15 amino acids.

The chain employs TRBV19 and TRBJ1-2, with 9 nucleotides matching TRBD1. This CDR3 region has 12 residues. The trim removed 11 bases at V and 8 bases at J, leaving 9 bases unmatched. The germline V gene encodes CDR1 LNHDA and CDR2 SQIVND (reference sequence). This CDR3 is CAGRTGESGYTF. The DNA for the CDR3 is TGTGCCGGCAGGACAGGGGAATCCGGCTACACCTTC. The complete variable domain, with remaining parts taken from reference TRBV19 and TRBJ1-2, reads DGGITQSPKYLFRKEGQNVTLSCEQNLNHDAMYWYRQDPGQGLRLIYYSQIVNDFQKGDIAEGYSVSREKKESFPLTVTSAQKNPTAFYLCAGRTGESGYTFGSGTRLTVV.

This chain connects TRBV30 to TRBJ2-1; D unresolved. Germline lookup yields CDR1 GTSNPN and CDR2 SVGIG (reference sequence). V lost 5 bases to trimming and J lost 4 bases, with 9 bases between them. The CDR3 spans 12 residues. DNA for the CDR3: TGTGCCTGGGCCCCAGGTTACAATGAGCAGTTCTTC. This codes for CAWAPGYNEQFF.

This chain joins TRBV10-3 and TRBJ2-3, with TRBD2 identical over 12 bases. Germline assignment: CDR1 ENHRY and CDR2 SYGVKD. This CDR3 region has 17 residues. The J segment lost 4 bases and the V segment lost 6 bases, leaving 11 bases of the junction unmatched. The CDR3 spells CAISGLAGRGGPDTQYF. In DNA, the CDR3 is TGTGCCATCAGCGGACTAGCGGGAAGGGGAGGCCCAGATACGCAGTATTTT.

This chain connects TRBV29-1 to TRBJ2-7; TRBD1 matches at 8 bases. From germline, CDR1 is SQVTM and CDR2 ANQGSEA. The CDR3 has 13 amino acids. V lost 2 bases, J lost 5 bases, and 5 bases stayed unmatched. The CDR3 coding sequence is TGCAGCGTTGAACAGGGGGCTCGTCACGAGCAGTACTTC. The encoded protein is CSVEQGARHEQYF.

V is TRBV2 and J is TRBJ2-1, with D maybe TRBD2 (6 bases). Germline V gene sequence: CDR1 SNHLY, CDR2 FYNNEI. V was clipped by 7 bases and J by 5 bases, with 18 bases between them. The CDR3 consists of 15 residues. The CDR3 bases are TGTGCCAGCACGGGGGAGGTTGCGGGGAACAATGAGCAGTTCTTC. It specifies CASTGEVAGNNEQFF.

V gene TRBV27 combines with J gene TRBJ2-3, with 8 bases matching TRBD2. Trimming removed 3 bases from V and 1 base from J; junction bases left unmatched: 3. The CDR3 has 15 residues. The V gene's germline CDR1 is MNHEY and CDR2 SMNVEV (reference sequence). This chain's CDR3 is CASSFTAGGTDTQYF. CDR3 DNA: TGTGCCAGCAGTTTTACAGCGGGAGGCACAGATACGCAGTATTTT.